This entry lists 13 T cell receptor beta chains sequenced from one sample in a study of T-cell reconstitution after alpha-beta-depleted transplantation in children. The library targeted TCRbeta and was prepared with unique molecular identifiers. TCRdb called the PCR reads again in MiXCR, with one record for every CDR3 protein. The table lists 490,000 or so distinct CDR3 sequences, under 15% of them singletons. The material was PBMCs from the stem cell graft donor, obtained from the stem cell graft. The origin of the receptors is a human donor who donated a stem cell graft to a child with combined immunodeficiency.

In this sample, this clonotype turned up many times. The V and J genes are TRBV7-7 and TRBJ2-1; the D gene is possibly TRBD1 (5 bases). Germline-derived CDR1 and CDR2 are SSHAT and FNYEAQ (reference sequence). This CDR3 region has 13 residues. The germline V and J ends were trimmed by 5 bases and 8 bases, with 13 bases remaining between them. DNA for the CDR3: TGTGCCAGCAGCCCCAATCAGGGCGATGAGCAGTTCTTC. Translating gives CASSPNQGDEQFF.

This clonotype was recorded a few times. The chain joins TRBV20-1 to TRBJ2-3; 8 positions agree with TRBD1. Germline V CDR1 and CDR2: DFQATT, SNEGSKA (reference sequence). With 3 bases clipped from V and 12 bases from J, the junction kept 5 bases outside the gene matches. The CDR3 sequence is 11 residues long. The chain's CDR3 is CSASQGARQYF. CDR3 DNA: TGCAGTGCTAGCCAGGGGGCTAGACAGTATTTT.

A few counts support this clonotype. CDR3 amino acids: CSAGRQGQPQHF. The DNA of the CDR3 is TGCAGTGCTGGACGACAGGGACAGCCCCAGCATTTT. The chain couples TRBV20-1 to TRBJ1-5, with TRBD1 matching 7 bases. The CDR3 sequence is 12 residues long. V was clipped by 5 bases and J by 7 bases; unmatched bases: 5. Germline loops: CDR1 DFQATT, CDR2 SNEGSKA (reference sequence).

The rearrangement joins TRBV7-9 to TRBJ2-7; D is uncertain. Germline CDR1 and CDR2: SEHNR and FQNEAQ (reference sequence). The CDR3 length is 14 residues. V lost 8 bases to trimming and J lost 5 bases, with 19 bases between them. The CDR3 loop reads CASERLPSVHEQYF. CDR3 in DNA: TGTGCCAGCGAAAGACTCCCGAGCGTCCACGAGCAGTACTTC. Together with reference TRBV7-9 and TRBJ2-7, the CDR3 gives the full variable domain: DTGVSQNPRHKITKRGQNVTFRCDPISEHNRLYWYRQTLGQGPEFLTYFQNEAQLEKSRLLSDRFSAERPKGSFSTLEIQRTEQGDSAMYLCASERLPSVHEQYFGPGTRLTVT.

This clonotype has more than one count but fewer than ten. The chain employs TRBV5-1 and TRBJ2-7; 7 positions agree with TRBD1. The CDR3 loop spans 15 amino acids. The V gene's germline CDR1 is SGHRS and CDR2 YFSETQ. J lost 3 bases, V lost 5 bases, and 11 bases had no gene match. The CDR3 nucleotides are TGCGCCAGCAGGGCAACCCGGGACAGAGACTACGAGCAGTACTTC. Encoded protein: CASRATRDRDYEQYF.

This clonotype came up many times. The genes are TRBV12-3 or TRBV12-4 and TRBJ1-6; D unclear. There are 15 residues in the CDR3. The ends were cut back, 6 bases at V and 7 bases at J, with 16 bases in the middle. The CDR3 region is CASRPREGRNSPLHF. CDR3 coding DNA: TGTGCCAGCAGACCCCGCGAGGGTAGAAATTCACCCCTCCACTTT.

This clonotype was counted ten times or more. The chain links TRBV7-9 to TRBJ2-3; D uncertain. CDR1 and CDR2 from the germline V gene are SEHNR and FQNEAQ (reference sequence). CDR3 size: 16 residues. V dropped 1 base and J dropped 0 bases, with 11 bases sitting between them. Here the CDR3 DNA reads TGTGCCAGCAGCTTAGGGCTAGACACTAGCACAGATACGCAGTATTTT. This gives the protein CASSLGLDTSTDTQYF. Filled out from reference TRBV7-9 and TRBJ2-3, the complete variable domain reads DTGVSQNPRHKITKRGQNVTFRCDPISEHNRLYWYRQTLGQGPEFLTYFQNEAQLEKSRLLSDRFSAERPKGSFSTLEIQRTEQGDSAMYLCASSLGLDTSTDTQYFGPGTRLTVL.

In this sample, this clonotype turned up a few times. The J gene is TRBJ2-5, the V gene TRBV2; 12 positions agree with TRBD2. The CDR3 runs to 16 residues. The germline CDR1 and CDR2 sequences are SNHLY and FYNNEI. V was clipped by 6 bases and J by 5 bases; unmatched bases: 10. This CDR3 is CASRGWLAGGAETQYF. The CDR3 DNA reads TGTGCCAGCAGGGGATGGCTAGCGGGGGGGGCGGAGACCCAGTACTTC.

This clonotype was observed a handful of times. The chain is built from TRBV12-3 or TRBV12-4 and TRBJ2-7; weak D call: TRBD2 (5 bases). This CDR3 is 13 amino acids long. Deletions cut 4 bases from V and 7 bases from J, with 14 bases between. The CDR3 DNA reads as TGTGCCAGCAGTTCTTTTGCGGGTAGGGAGCAGTACTTC. Translation: CASSSFAGREQYF.

This chain connects TRBV10-3 to TRBJ1-5; no reliable D call. The germline V gene encodes CDR1 ENHRY and CDR2 SYGVKD. This CDR3 comprises 12 residues. Trimming pared 4 bases from V and 7 bases from J, leaving 8 bases between. CDR3: CAISAGEQPQHF. The CDR3 DNA is TGTGCCATCAGTGCGGGTGAACAGCCCCAGCATTTT.

This clonotype has at least ten counts. The rearrangement joins TRBV6-2 or TRBV6-3 to TRBJ2-1, with D possibly being TRBD1 (5 bases). This CDR3 region has 13 residues. The germline V and J ends were trimmed by 9 bases and 4 bases, with 13 bases remaining between them. Germline CDR1 MNHEY, CDR2 SVGEGT. The DNA for the CDR3 is TGTGCCAGTAAAGACAGAGAATACAATGAGCAGTTCTTC. Its protein is CASKDREYNEQFF.

This clonotype was seen only a few times. The J gene is TRBJ2-7, the V gene TRBV5-1; 8 nucleotides match TRBD2. There are 16 residues in the CDR3. Germline trimming cut 4 bases from V and 0 bases from J; bases unmatched to any gene: 9. Germline V gene lookup returns CDR1 SGHRS and CDR2 YFSETQ. CDR3 nucleotides: TGCGCCAGCAGCCGGGGGGGTAGCGTCGCCTCCTACGAGCAGTACTTC. Its translation: CASSRGGSVASYEQYF.

This chain uses TRBV4-3 with TRBJ2-1, with D unclear. This CDR3 contains 16 residues. CDR1 and CDR2 (germline): LGHNA, YSLEER. Between the trimmed V and J ends, which lost 2 bases and 4 bases, there was a span of 15 bases. CDR3 amino acids: CASSQQINSDYNEQFF. In nucleotides, the CDR3 is TGCGCCAGCAGCCAACAAATCAACTCGGATTACAATGAGCAGTTCTTC.